Listed below are T cell receptor beta chains from one sample, sequenced in a study of T cell responses to AZD1222 COVID-19 vaccine. Data came from immunoSEQ multiplex PCR; TCRdb stores just in-frame clones and leaves some out. The sample gives 150,000 to 200,000 clones, more than 70% of which show up once; around 5.5% is in the top ten. The source was peripheral blood, collected on day 0 of AZD1222 vaccination. Receptors originate from an adult in good health. CDR3s include the opening cysteine and the closing phenylalanine or tryptophan. A D gene is named only where the DNA matches it firmly. Size tells how often a clone was seen (once, few, many) or the class of an expanded clone, and some rows leave it out.

CDR3: CASSLTIRPDQETQYF
DNA: TGTGCCAGCAGCTTAACGATCAGGCCGGACCAAGAGACCCAGTACTTC
J: TRBJ2-5
V: TRBV7-6
size: NA
D: NA

CDR3: CASGLVVSNAGTVMGKQYF
DNA: TGTGCTAGTGGTTTGGTGGTGTCTAACGCCGGGACAGTGATGGGGAAGCAGTACTTC
J: TRBJ2-7
V: TRBV12-5
size: NA
D: TRBD1

CDR3: CAWTAPGLAGGGGGELFF
DNA: TGTGCCTGGACCGCCCCGGGACTAGCGGGAGGGGGCGGCGGGGAGCTGTTTTTT
J: TRBJ2-2
V: TRBV30
size: NA
D: TRBD2

CDR3: CASSYSEDYEQYF
DNA: TGTGCCAGCAGCTACAGCGAAGACTACGAGCAGTACTTC
J: TRBJ2-7
V: TRBV7-8
size: NA
D: NA

CDR3: CASSSKRALSYEQYF
DNA: TGTGCCAGCAGCTCCAAGCGGGCCCTCTCCTACGAGCAGTACTTC
J: TRBJ2-7
V: TRBV5-4
size: NA
D: NA

CDR3: CASSLRATGVSVYF
DNA: TGTGCCAGCAGTTTAAGGGCAACAGGGGTTAGCGTCTACTTC
J: TRBJ2-7
V: TRBV28
size: NA
D: TRBD1

CDR3: CASSYGKGARTLHF
DNA: TGTGCCAGCAGTTACGGGAAAGGGGCGAGGACCCTCCACTTT
J: TRBJ1-6
V: TRBV6-5
size: NA
D: NA

CDR3: CASSFGLRGGPNTGELFF
DNA: TGTGCCAGCAGCTTTGGGTTAAGGGGAGGACCGAACACCGGGGAGCTGTTTTTT
J: TRBJ2-2
V: TRBV5-6
size: NA
D: NA

CDR3: CATSDFGTGNTGELFF
DNA: TGTGCCACCAGTGATTTTGGGACAGGAAACACCGGGGAGCTGTTTTTT
J: TRBJ2-2
V: TRBV24-1
size: NA
D: TRBD1

CDR3: CASSLQGPGGTDTQYF
DNA: TGCGCCAGCAGCCTCCAGGGGCCGGGTGGCACAGATACGCAGTATTTT
J: TRBJ2-3
V: TRBV5-1
size: NA
D: NA

CDR3: CASSNRALASGANVLTF
DNA: TGTGCCAGCAGCAACCGGGCCCTGGCGTCTGGGGCCAACGTCCTGACTTTC
J: TRBJ2-6
V: TRBV7-2
size: NA
D: NA

CDR3: CSASSPMSAYNSPLHF
DNA: TGCAGTGCTAGTTCTCCCATGTCCGCCTATAATTCACCCCTCCACTTT
J: TRBJ1-6
V: TRBV20-1
size: NA
D: NA

CDR3: CAISESPGGAFF
DNA: TGTGCCATCAGTGAGTCCCCGGGGGGAGCTTTCTTT
J: TRBJ1-1
V: TRBV10-3
size: few
D: NA

CDR3: CASSSSTGGLGYTF
DNA: TGTGCCAGCAGCTCTAGTACAGGGGGCCTTGGCTACACCTTC
J: TRBJ1-2
V: TRBV7-8
size: once
D: TRBD1

CDR3: CANRQGGSDTIYF
DNA: TGTGCCAACCGACAGGGTGGCTCGGACACCATATATTTT
J: TRBJ1-3
V: TRBV12-3/TRBV12-4
size: NA
D: TRBD1

CDR3: CAWSAPDRKSTEAFF
DNA: TGTGCCTGGAGTGCCCCGGACAGAAAAAGCACTGAAGCTTTCTTT
J: TRBJ1-1
V: TRBV30
size: NA
D: NA

CDR3: CASSRGDGSNQPQHF
DNA: TGTGCCAGTAGTAGGGGGGACGGGAGCAATCAGCCCCAGCATTTT
J: TRBJ1-5
V: TRBV19
size: NA
D: NA

CDR3: CASSWDPGYEQYF
DNA: TGTGCCAGCAGCTGGGACCCTGGCTACGAGCAGTACTTC
J: TRBJ2-7
V: TRBV5-6
size: NA
D: NA